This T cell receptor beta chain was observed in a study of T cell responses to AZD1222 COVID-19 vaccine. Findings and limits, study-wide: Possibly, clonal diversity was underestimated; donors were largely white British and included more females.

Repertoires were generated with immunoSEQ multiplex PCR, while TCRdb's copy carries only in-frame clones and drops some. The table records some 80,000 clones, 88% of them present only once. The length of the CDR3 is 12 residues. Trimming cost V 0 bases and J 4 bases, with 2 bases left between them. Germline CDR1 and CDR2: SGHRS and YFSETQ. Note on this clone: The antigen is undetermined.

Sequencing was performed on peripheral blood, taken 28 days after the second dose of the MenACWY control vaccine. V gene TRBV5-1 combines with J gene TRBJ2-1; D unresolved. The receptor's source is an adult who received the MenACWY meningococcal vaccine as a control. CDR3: CASSLAYNEQFF. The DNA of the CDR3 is TGCGCCAGCAGCTTGGCTTACAATGAGCAGTTCTTC.